Each of the 5 T cell receptor beta chains below was sequenced from the same sample in a study of identical twins. A single record per CDR3 protein comes from TCRdb applying MiXCR to the 5' RACE reads. Of over 250,000 distinct CDR3 sequences in the sample, 8.5% to 9.5% were seen once. The sample was also linked to a second study, of yellow fever vaccine responses in identical twins.

Input material: CD8+ T cells sorted from blood. These receptors came from a woman aged 18-30 years in good health.

This clonotype was detected a few times. The chain links TRBV7-9 to TRBJ2-2; 12 bases map to TRBD1. Losses at the gene ends were 4 bases for V and 1 base for J; bases not matched to a gene: 4. The germline V gene encodes CDR1 SEHNR and CDR2 FQNEAQ (reference sequence). The CDR3 extends over 17 amino acids. DNA of the CDR3: TGTGCCAGCAGCTCGGGACAGGGGGCGAGGAACACCGGGGAGCTGTTTTTT. Its protein is CASSSGQGARNTGELFF.

This chain uses TRBV12-3 or TRBV12-4 with TRBJ1-2, with a possible D match to TRBD1 (5 bases). V lost 8 bases, J lost 9 bases, and 13 bases lay in between. This CDR3 region has 11 residues. The CDR3 nucleotides are TGTGCCAGCGGGGGTGGGCGAAGCTACACCTTC. Translated: CASGGGRSYTF.

This rearrangement joins TRBV15 to TRBJ2-7; TRBD1 agrees at 10 bases. The germline CDR1 and CDR2 sequences are LNHNV and YYDKDF (reference sequence). CDR3 size: 15 residues. Trimming removed 3 bases from V and 9 bases from J; junction bases left unmatched: 11. The CDR3: CATSRAGTGAEGQYF. The CDR3 bases are TGTGCCACCAGCAGGGCCGGGACAGGGGCCGAGGGGCAGTACTTC.

This clonotype showed up just a few times. The rearrangement joins TRBV27 to TRBJ2-3, with D unclear. Germline-derived CDR1 and CDR2 are MNHEY and SMNVEV (reference sequence). The CDR3 runs to 14 residues. V lost 5 bases, J lost 2 bases, and 11 bases lay in between. CDR3 nucleotide sequence: TGTGCCAGCAGTGCCCAGGACCCCACAGATACGCAGTATTTT. Translated: CASSAQDPTDTQYF.

This clonotype was observed at least ten times. The rearrangement joins TRBV27 to TRBJ2-1; D is undetermined. Looked up from germline, CDR1 is MNHEY and CDR2 is SMNVEV (reference sequence). The CDR3 is 13 residues long. The ends were cut back, 2 bases at V and 5 bases at J, with 7 bases in the middle. The CDR3 region has the DNA TGTGCCAGCAGTTTAGGGCGGAACAATGAGCAGTTCTTC. Translation: CASSLGRNNEQFF.